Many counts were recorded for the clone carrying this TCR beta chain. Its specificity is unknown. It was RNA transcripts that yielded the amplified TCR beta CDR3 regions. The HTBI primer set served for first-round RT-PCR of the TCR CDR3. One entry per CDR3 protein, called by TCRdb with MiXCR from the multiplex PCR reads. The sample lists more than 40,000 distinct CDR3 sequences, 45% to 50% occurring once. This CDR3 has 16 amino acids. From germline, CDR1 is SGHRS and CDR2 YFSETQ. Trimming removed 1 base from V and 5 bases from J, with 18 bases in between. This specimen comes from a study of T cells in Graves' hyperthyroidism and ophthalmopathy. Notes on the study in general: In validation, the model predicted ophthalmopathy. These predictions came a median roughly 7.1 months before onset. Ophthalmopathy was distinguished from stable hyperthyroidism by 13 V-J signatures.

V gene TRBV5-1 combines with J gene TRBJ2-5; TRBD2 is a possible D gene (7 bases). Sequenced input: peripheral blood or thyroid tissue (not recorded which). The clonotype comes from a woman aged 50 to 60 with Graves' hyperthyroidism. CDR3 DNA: TGCGCCAGCAGCTTGAGTCGGGGGGCGGCCGACGAGACCCAGTACTTC. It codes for CASSLSRGAADETQYF.